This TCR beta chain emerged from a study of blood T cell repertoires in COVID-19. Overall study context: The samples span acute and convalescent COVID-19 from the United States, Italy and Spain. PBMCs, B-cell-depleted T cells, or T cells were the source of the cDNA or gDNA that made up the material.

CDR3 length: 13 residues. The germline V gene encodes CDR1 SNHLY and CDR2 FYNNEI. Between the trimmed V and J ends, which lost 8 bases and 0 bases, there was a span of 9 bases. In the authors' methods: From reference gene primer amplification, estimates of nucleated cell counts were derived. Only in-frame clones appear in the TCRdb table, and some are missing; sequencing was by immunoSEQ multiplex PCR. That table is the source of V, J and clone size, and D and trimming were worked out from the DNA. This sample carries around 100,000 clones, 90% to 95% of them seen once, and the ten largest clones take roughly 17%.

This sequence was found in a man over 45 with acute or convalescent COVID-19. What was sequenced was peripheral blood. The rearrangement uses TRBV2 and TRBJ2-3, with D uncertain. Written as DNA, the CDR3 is TGTGCCAGCTCGACGGAGAGCACAGATACGCAGTATTTT. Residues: CASSTESTDTQYF.